The 19 T cell receptor beta chains reported below all come from one sample, sequenced in a study of blood T cell repertoires in COVID-19 (dated by TCRdb to 2020 to 2021). Library preparation used the immunoSEQ multiplex PCR assay. This immuneACCESS table, as held by TCRdb, lists in-frame sequences with V and J called but not all clones. Of the missing ones, under half trace to an unresolved V gene in checked studies; the others have no known cause. Recorded for this sample are under 250,000 clones; 92% of them occurred a single time. The top ten hold more than 0.7% of the sample. The sample was peripheral blood. All receptors come from a man aged 55 to 70 with COVID-19, enrolled during active disease.

The chain joins TRBV5-8 to TRBJ1-4; possibly TRBD1 for D (5 bases). The CDR3 extends over 17 amino acids. The germline V gene has CDR1 SGHTS and CDR2 YDEGEE. The V end lost 0 bases, the J end lost 7 bases, and 19 bases lay between the germline ends. CDR3 sequence reads: CASSLAGKGRSIEKLFF. The CDR3 coding sequence is TGTGCCAGCAGCTTGGCTGGCAAGGGGAGGAGTATTGAAAAACTGTTTTTT.

A single count supports this clone. The J gene is TRBJ2-7, the V gene TRBV6-5; TRBD1 aligns across 8 bases. V lost 7 bases, J lost 1 base, and 6 bases stayed unmatched. The CDR3 runs 14 residues. Per germline, CDR1 MNHEY and CDR2 SVGAGI. The CDR3 region has the DNA TGTGCCAGCAACCCAGGGGGCGCGTCCTACGAGCAGTACTTC. Protein: CASNPGGASYEQYF.

The chain uses TRBV4-2 and TRBJ2-1, with 11 nucleotides matching TRBD2. J lost 6 bases, V lost 0 bases, and 13 bases had no gene match. This CDR3 has 19 residues. Germline CDR1 is LGHNA and CDR2 is YNFKEQ. The DNA for the CDR3 is TGTGCCAGCAGCCAAGAAGGCCTAGCGGGGGGCCGGGTCCTCAATGAGCAGTTCTTC. It is translated as CASSQEGLAGGRVLNEQFF.

J is TRBJ2-1 and V is TRBV6-6; D might be TRBD2 (6 bases). There are 14 residues in the CDR3. Germline loops: CDR1 MNHNY, CDR2 SVGAGI (reference sequence). The V end was cut by 7 bases, the J end by 5 bases, with 15 bases between. The DNA for the CDR3 is TGTGCCAGCATACGGGACTGGAGAAACAATGAGCAGTTCTTC. Amino acids: CASIRDWRNNEQFF.

The chain has TRBV18 and TRBJ1-3; 9 bases are a match to TRBD1. The CDR3 covers 15 residues. V was pared by 3 bases and J by 8 bases, with 8 bases of the junction left unmatched. Germline V gives CDR1 KGHSH, CDR2 LQKENI. The CDR3 DNA reads TGTGCCAGCTCACCCCGGACAGGGGAAGGAGACACCATATATTTT. The encoded protein is CASSPRTGEGDTIYF.

The rearrangement links TRBV11-3 to TRBJ2-1, with TRBD2 identical over 8 bases. Per germline, CDR1 SGHNT and CDR2 YENEEA. This CDR3 spans 15 amino acids. The junction had 4 bases not matched to a gene; V was cut back by 0 bases and J by 6 bases. The CDR3 is CASSLDLTSGNEQFF. DNA for the CDR3: TGTGCCAGCAGCTTAGATCTAACTAGCGGCAATGAGCAGTTCTTC.

This chain links TRBV6-1 with TRBJ1-3; D is perhaps TRBD1 (5 bases). This CDR3 comprises 16 residues. Germline V gene lookup returns CDR1 MNHNS and CDR2 SASEGT. V was shortened by 0 bases and J by 3 bases, with 12 bases between the two germline ends. The CDR3 sequence is CASSEAGGVLGNTIYF. The CDR3 DNA reads as TGTGCCAGCAGTGAAGCGGGAGGGGTCCTTGGAAACACCATATATTTT.

The chain carries TRBV9 and TRBJ2-3, with 9 bases aligning to TRBD1. V was pared by 4 bases and J by 0 bases, with 12 bases of the junction left unmatched. This CDR3 region has 18 residues. Germline loops: CDR1 SGDLS, CDR2 YYNGEE. DNA for the CDR3: TGTGCCAGCAGCATAGGATCCGGGACAGGGTTCAGCACAGATACGCAGTATTTT. Translation gives CASSIGSGTGFSTDTQYF.

The rearrangement links TRBV14 to TRBJ2-7; TRBD2 aligns across 11 bases. The germline V gene has CDR1 SGHDN and CDR2 FVKESK. V gave up 3 bases and J gave up 10 bases; unmatched junction bases: 11. CDR3 size: 15 residues. The CDR3 here is CASSQLTGTSGPQYF. CDR3 coding DNA: TGTGCCAGCAGCCAGTTAACCGGGACTAGCGGACCACAGTACTTC. Variable domain in full (rest from reference TRBV14 and TRBJ2-7): EAGVTQFPSHSVIEKGQTVTLRCDPISGHDNLYWYRRVMGKEIKFLLHFVKESKQDESGMPNNRFLAERTGGTYSTLKVQPAELEDSGVYFCASSQLTGTSGPQYFGPGTRLTVT.

This chain connects TRBV6-5 to TRBJ1-2; 11 nucleotides agree with TRBD1. This CDR3 spans 11 amino acids. The germline V gene encodes CDR1 MNHEY and CDR2 SVGAGI. V lost 4 bases, J lost 13 bases, and 2 bases stayed unmatched. The CDR3: CASSSGTGGTF. The CDR3 region has the DNA TGTGCCAGCAGTTCTGGGACAGGGGGCACCTTC.

The chain has TRBV27 and TRBJ1-5; D call uncertain. Trimming pared 2 bases from V and 9 bases from J, leaving 11 bases between. This CDR3 comprises 13 residues. Per the germline V gene, CDR1 is MNHEY and CDR2 is SMNVEV (reference sequence). The CDR3 nucleotides read TGTGCCAGCAGTTTAAATCCCCGGGGGCCCCAGCATTTT. This encodes CASSLNPRGPQHF.

This chain joins TRBV6-5 and TRBJ2-1; TRBD2 agrees at 13 bases. Germline V lookup: CDR1 MNHEY, CDR2 SVGAGI. There are 15 residues in the CDR3. Trimming at V came to 6 bases and at J to 5 bases, leaving 4 bases not matched to a gene. CDR3 nucleotide sequence: TGTGCCAGCAGGATACTAGCGGGGGGGAACAATGAGCAGTTCTTC. The encoded protein is CASRILAGGNNEQFF.

In this sample, this clone turned up once. The chain employs TRBV7-3 and TRBJ2-3; 9 nucleotides line up with TRBD1. The CDR3 is 12 amino acids. Germline V CDR1 and CDR2: SGHTA, FQGTGA. The V gene end was trimmed by 5 bases and the J gene end by 10 bases; junction bases not matched to a gene: 4. CDR3 protein: CASSRRTGAQYF. CDR3 coding DNA: TGTGCCAGCAGCCGGAGGACAGGGGCGCAGTATTTT.

This clone was counted once. The chain combines TRBV3-1 (or the pseudogene TRBV3-2) with TRBJ2-7, with unresolved D. The CDR3 runs 13 residues. Germline V CDR1 and CDR2: LGHDT, YNNKEL (reference sequence). V was trimmed by 1 base and J by 7 bases, leaving 11 bases between them. CDR3 sequence (DNA): TGTGCCAGCAGCCAAGTGATGGCCGGGGAGCAGTACTTC. Protein product: CASSQVMAGEQYF.

V and J are TRBV5-1 and TRBJ2-7; 12 bases are shared with TRBD2. This CDR3 has 19 amino acids. V trimming: 0 bases; J trimming: 4 bases; junction bases outside the gene matches: 14. Germline lookup yields CDR1 SGHRS and CDR2 YFSETQ. CDR3 sequence: CASSLEGGSTSGRGYEQYF. The DNA of the CDR3 is TGCGCCAGCAGCTTGGAGGGGGGCTCGACTAGCGGGAGAGGATACGAGCAGTACTTC.

The J gene is TRBJ2-7, the V gene TRBV9; 7 nucleotides agree with TRBD2. With 3 bases clipped from V and 6 bases from J, the junction kept 9 bases outside the gene matches. The CDR3 runs 14 residues. Germline CDR1 and CDR2: SGDLS and YYNGEE. As DNA, the CDR3 is TGTGCCAGCAGCGGCCGGGAGGCGGACTCCGAGCAGTACTTC. It codes for CASSGREADSEQYF.

The chain combines TRBV19 with TRBJ2-5; 9 nucleotides match TRBD2. V lost 4 bases to trimming and J lost 4 bases; unmatched junction nucleotides: 13. Germline values: CDR1 LNHDA, CDR2 SQIVND (reference sequence). This CDR3 is 17 amino acids long. CDR3 region: CASSNPSGGSLRETQYF. The CDR3 bases are TGTGCCAGTAGTAACCCCAGCGGGGGGAGTTTGCGAGAGACCCAGTACTTC.

This clone showed up just once. The rearrangement links TRBV19 to TRBJ2-1; D remains unclear. There are 11 residues in the CDR3. V was trimmed by 2 bases and J by 13 bases, leaving 9 bases between them. Germline loops: CDR1 LNHDA, CDR2 SQIVND (reference sequence). In DNA form, the CDR3 reads TGTGCCAGTAGTATAATGGAGCGACAGTTCTTC. This translates into CASSIMERQFF.

This chain links TRBV19 with TRBJ1-5; no clear D gene. The CDR3 length is 15 residues. Trimming cost V 4 bases and J 5 bases, with 15 bases left between them. The V gene's germline CDR1 is LNHDA and CDR2 SQIVND (reference sequence). The CDR3 region has the DNA TGTGCCAGTAGTACACCTTCCACCGGGTATCAGCCCCAGCATTTT. It encodes CASSTPSTGYQPQHF.